This T cell receptor (beta chain) emerged from a study of blood T cells in healthy people across ages. The CDR3 has 15 residues. Germline V gene sequence: CDR1 MNHEY, CDR2 SVGAGI. J lost 7 bases, V lost 4 bases, and 5 bases had no gene match. This clonotype showed up just a few times. A J-beta primer mix and a sample-barcoded 5' primer were used in a second PCR of about 7 to 12 cycles. One entry per CDR3 protein, called by TCRdb with MiXCR from the 5' RACE reads. This sample has 650,000 to 800,000 distinct CDR3 sequences, with around 45% found just once. This clonotype was obtained from a man aged 55 to 70 in good health. V and J are TRBV6-5 and TRBJ2-2, with 11 bases identical to TRBD1. The sample consisted of blood. The CDR3 sequence is CASSSGQGAYGELFF. The DNA of the CDR3 is TGTGCCAGCAGTTCCGGACAGGGGGCGTACGGGGAGCTGTTTTTT.